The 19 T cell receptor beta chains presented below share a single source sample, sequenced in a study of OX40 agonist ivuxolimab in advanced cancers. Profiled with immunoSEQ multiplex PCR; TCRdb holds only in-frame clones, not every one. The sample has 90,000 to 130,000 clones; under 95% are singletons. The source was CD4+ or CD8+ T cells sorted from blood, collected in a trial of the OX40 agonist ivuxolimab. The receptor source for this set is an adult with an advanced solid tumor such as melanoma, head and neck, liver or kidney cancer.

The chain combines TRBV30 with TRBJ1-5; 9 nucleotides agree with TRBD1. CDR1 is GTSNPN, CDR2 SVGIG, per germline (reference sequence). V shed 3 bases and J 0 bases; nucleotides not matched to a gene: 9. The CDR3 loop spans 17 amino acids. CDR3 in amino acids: CAWSPGQGSYSNQPQHF. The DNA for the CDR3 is TGTGCCTGGAGCCCGGGACAGGGCTCCTATAGCAATCAGCCCCAGCATTTT.

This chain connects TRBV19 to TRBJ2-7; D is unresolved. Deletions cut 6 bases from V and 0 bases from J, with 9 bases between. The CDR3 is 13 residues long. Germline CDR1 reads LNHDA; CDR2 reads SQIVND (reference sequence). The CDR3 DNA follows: TGTGCCAGTAGCCTGGACGGCTCCTACGAGCAGTACTTC. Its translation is CASSLDGSYEQYF.

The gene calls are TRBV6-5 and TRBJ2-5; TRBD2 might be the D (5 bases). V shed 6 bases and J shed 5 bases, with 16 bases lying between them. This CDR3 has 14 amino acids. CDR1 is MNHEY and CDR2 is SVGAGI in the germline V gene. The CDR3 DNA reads TGTGCCAGCAGCCCCTGGGGAGCCGGGGAGACCCAGTACTTC. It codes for CASSPWGAGETQYF.

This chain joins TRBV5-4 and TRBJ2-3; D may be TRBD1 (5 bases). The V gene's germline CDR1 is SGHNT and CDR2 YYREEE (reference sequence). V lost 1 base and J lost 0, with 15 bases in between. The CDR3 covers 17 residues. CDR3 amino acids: CASSLLRGSSSTDTQYF. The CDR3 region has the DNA TGTGCCAGCAGCTTGCTTAGGGGATCGTCTAGCACAGATACGCAGTATTTT.

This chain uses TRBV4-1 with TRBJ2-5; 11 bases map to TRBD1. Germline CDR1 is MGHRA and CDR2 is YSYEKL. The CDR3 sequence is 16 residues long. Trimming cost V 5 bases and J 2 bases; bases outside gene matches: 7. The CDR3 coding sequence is TGCGCCAGCAGCAAACCCGGGACAGGGGGTCAAGAGACCCAGTACTTC. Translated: CASSKPGTGGQETQYF.

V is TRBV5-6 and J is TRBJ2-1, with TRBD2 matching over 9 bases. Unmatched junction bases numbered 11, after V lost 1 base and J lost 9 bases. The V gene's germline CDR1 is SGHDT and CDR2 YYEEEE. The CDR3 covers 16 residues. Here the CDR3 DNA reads TGTGCCAGCAGCTTGCCGATGGGCGGGGGGGCGTCTGAGCAGTTCTTC. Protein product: CASSLPMGGGASEQFF.

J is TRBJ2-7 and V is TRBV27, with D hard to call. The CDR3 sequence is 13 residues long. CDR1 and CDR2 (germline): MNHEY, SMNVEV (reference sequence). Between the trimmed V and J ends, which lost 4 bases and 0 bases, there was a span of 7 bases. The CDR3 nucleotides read TGTGCCAGCAGTTCTTATTCCTCCTACGAGCAGTACTTC. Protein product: CASSSYSSYEQYF.

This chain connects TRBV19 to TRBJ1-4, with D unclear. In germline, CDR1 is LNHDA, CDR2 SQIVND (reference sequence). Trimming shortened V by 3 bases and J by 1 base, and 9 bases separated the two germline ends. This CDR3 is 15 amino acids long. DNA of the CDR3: TGTGCCAGTAGTATCCCCGGGAAAACTAATGAAAAACTGTTTTTT. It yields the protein CASSIPGKTNEKLFF.

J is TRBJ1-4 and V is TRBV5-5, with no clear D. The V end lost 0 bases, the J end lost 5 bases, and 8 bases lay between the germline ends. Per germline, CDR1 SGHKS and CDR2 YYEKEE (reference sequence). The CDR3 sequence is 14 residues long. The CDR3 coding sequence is TGTGCCAGCAGCTTGGCAGCTGGGAATGAAAAACTGTTTTTT. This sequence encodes CASSLAAGNEKLFF.

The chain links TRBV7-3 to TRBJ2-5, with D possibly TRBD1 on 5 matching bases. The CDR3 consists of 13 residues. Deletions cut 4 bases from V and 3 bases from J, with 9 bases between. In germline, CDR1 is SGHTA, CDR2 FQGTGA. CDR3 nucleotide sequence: TGTGCCAGCAGCTCCCAGGGTAAAGAGACCCAGTACTTC. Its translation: CASSSQGKETQYF.

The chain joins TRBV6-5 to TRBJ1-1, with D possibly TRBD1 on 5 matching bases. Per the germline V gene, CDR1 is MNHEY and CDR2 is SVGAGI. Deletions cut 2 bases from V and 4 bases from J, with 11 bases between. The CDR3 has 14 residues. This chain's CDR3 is CASSYRRGITEAFF. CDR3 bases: TGTGCCAGCAGTTACAGAAGGGGCATCACTGAAGCTTTCTTT.

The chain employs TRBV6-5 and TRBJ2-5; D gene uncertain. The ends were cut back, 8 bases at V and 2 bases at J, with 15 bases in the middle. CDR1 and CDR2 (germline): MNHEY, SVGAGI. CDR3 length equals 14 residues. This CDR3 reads CASSKRDLQETQYF. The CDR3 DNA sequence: TGTGCCAGCTCTAAAAGGGATTTACAAGAGACCCAGTACTTC.

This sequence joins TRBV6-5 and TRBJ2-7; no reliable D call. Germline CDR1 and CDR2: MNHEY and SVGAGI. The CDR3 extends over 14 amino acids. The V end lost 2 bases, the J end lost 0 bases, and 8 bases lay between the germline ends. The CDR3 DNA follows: TGTGCCAGCAGTTACGACTCTTACTCCTACGAGCAGTACTTC. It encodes CASSYDSYSYEQYF.

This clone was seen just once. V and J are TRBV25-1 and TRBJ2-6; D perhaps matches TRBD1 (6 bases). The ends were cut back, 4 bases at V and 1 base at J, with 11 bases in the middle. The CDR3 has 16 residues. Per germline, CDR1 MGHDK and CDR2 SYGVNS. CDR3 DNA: TGTGCCAGCAGTGCACAGGGAGTGTCTGGGGCCAACGTCCTGACTTTC. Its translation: CASSAQGVSGANVLTF.

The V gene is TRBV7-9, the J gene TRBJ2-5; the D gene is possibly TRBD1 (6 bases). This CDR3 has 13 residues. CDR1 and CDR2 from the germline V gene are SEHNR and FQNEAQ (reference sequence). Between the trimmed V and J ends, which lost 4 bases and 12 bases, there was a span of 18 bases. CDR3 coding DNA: TGTGCCAGCAGCTCCTCACGGGGACAAGACGAGTACTTC. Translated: CASSSSRGQDEYF. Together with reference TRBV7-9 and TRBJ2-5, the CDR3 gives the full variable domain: DTGVSQNPRHKITKRGQNVTFRCDPISEHNRLYWYRQTLGQGPEFLTYFQNEAQLEKSRLLSDRFSAERPKGSFSTLEIQRTEQGDSAMYLCASSSSRGQDEYFGPGTRLLVL.

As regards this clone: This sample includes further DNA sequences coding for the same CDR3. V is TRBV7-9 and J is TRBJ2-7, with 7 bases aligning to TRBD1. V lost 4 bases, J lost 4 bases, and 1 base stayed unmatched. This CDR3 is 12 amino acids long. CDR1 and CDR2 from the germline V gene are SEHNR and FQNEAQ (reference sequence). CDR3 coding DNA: TGTGCCAGCAGCTCACAGGGGTACGAGCAGTACTTC. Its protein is CASSSQGYEQYF.

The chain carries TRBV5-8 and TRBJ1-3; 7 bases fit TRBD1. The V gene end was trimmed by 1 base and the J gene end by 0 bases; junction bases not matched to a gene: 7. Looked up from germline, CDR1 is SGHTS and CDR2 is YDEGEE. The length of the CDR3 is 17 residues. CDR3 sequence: CASSLMGTAHSGNTIYF. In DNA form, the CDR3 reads TGTGCCAGCAGCTTGATGGGGACAGCACACTCTGGAAACACCATATATTTT. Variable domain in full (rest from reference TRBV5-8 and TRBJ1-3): EAGVTQSPTHLIKTRGQQATLRCSPISGHTSVYWYQQALGLGLQFLLWYDEGEERNRGNFPPRFSGRQFPNYSSELNVNALELEDSALYLCASSLMGTAHSGNTIYFGEGSWLTVV.

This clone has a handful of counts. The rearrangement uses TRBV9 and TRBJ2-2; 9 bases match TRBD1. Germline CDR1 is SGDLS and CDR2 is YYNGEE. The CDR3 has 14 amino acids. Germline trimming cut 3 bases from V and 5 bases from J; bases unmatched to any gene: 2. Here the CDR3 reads CASSGTGVTGELFF. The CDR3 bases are TGTGCCAGCAGCGGGACAGGGGTAACCGGGGAGCTGTTTTTT.

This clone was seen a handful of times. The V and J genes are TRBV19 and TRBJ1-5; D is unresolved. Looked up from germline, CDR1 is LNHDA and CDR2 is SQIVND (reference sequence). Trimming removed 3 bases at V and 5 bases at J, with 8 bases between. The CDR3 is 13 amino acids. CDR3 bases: TGTGCCAGTAGTATCGGAAGGGATCAGCCCCAGCATTTT. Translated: CASSIGRDQPQHF.